The rows below give T cell receptor beta chains drawn from one sample of a study of response to subunit inactivated influenza vaccine. TCRdb independently ran MiXCR on the RT-PCR reads; one entry per CDR3 protein. The sample lists a few hundred thousand distinct CDR3 sequences, just over 20% occurring once. Material: PBMCs from blood, obtained 21 months after vaccination. All receptors come from a man aged 45-69 years who received an inactivated influenza vaccine. Each CDR3 is given with its conserved first and last residue. A D gene is named only where the DNA matches it firmly. Clone sizes are given selectively: once, few, many, or a class where the clone is expanded.

>TRBD1|NA|14|TRBV5-1|TRBJ1-4
TGCGCCAGCAGTTCCGGGACAGCGGCTGAAAAACTGTTTTTT
CASSSGTAAEKLFF
>NA|NA|15|TRBV6-5|TRBJ2-3
TGTGCCAGCAGTTACTCGGGTAGCGGCACAGATACGCAGTATTTT
CASSYSGSGTDTQYF
>NA|many|14|TRBV9|TRBJ2-7
TGTGCCAGCAGCGTGGGGGTAGTTATGCACGAGCAGTACTTC
CASSVGVVMHEQYF
>NA|NA|13|TRBV14|TRBJ1-2
TGTGCCAGCAGCCAAGTCGGAAAGTTTGGCTACACCTTC
CASSQVGKFGYTF
>NA|NA|11|TRBV3-1|TRBJ2-7
TGTGCCAGCAGCCAAACAGGCGAGCAGTACTTC
CASSQTGEQYF
>NA|NA|18|TRBV27|TRBJ1-1
TGTGCCAGCAGTTTATCCCCGCCGGGCTTAATCCTGAACACTGAAGCTTTCTTT
CASSLSPPGLILNTEAFF
>TRBD1|few|19|TRBV6-1|TRBJ1-5
TGTGCCAGCAGTGAATCGGAATGGAGACAGGGTAAGAACAATCAGCCCCAGCATTTT
CASSESEWRQGKNNQPQHF
>NA|few|12|TRBV7-9|TRBJ1-1
TGTGCCAGCACTATAATCCGCACTGAAGCTTTCTTT
CASTIIRTEAFF
>NA|few|15|TRBV5-1|TRBJ2-6
TGCGCCAGCAGCTTGGGTAAGCCTGGGGCCAACGTCCTGACTTTC
CASSLGKPGANVLTF
>TRBD1|NA|17|TRBV20-1|TRBJ1-5
TGCTGTGCTCCCGAAAAAGATCAGGGGGTTTGGGATCAGGCCCAGCATTTT
CCAPEKDQGVWDQAQHF
>NA|NA|14|TRBV27|TRBJ2-1
TGTGCCAGCAGTTTATCGAGGGGGGCCAATGAGGAGTTCTTC
CASSLSRGANEEFF
>NA|many|15|TRBV13|TRBJ1-3
TGTGCCAGCAGCTTAGGCCTGGCTGGAGGAAACACCATATATTTT
CASSLGLAGGNTIYF
>NA|few|13|TRBV28|TRBJ2-7
TGTGCCAGCAAGTCAGGGGCCGCCTACGAGCAGTACTTC
CASKSGAAYEQYF
>NA|few|13|TRBV5-1|TRBJ2-5
TGCGCCAGCAGCGCCCTGAACCAAGAGACCCAGTACTTC
CASSALNQETQYF
>NA|many|15|TRBV20-1|TRBJ1-4
TGCAGTGCTAGGGCGGGGCGTGCAACTAATGAAAAACTGTTTTTT
CSARAGRATNEKLFF
>TRBD2|few|15|TRBV30|TRBJ2-7
TGTGCCTGGAGTCCTTTAAGACTAGCTCCCCACGAGCAGTACTTC
CAWSPLRLAPHEQYF
>TRBD2|NA|16|TRBV4-1|TRBJ2-4
TGCGCCAGCAGCCGACTAACTGGGGGGGTCGCCAACATTCAGTACTTC
CASSRLTGGVANIQYF